This TCR beta chain was captured by sequencing in a study of STAT5B mutations in CD4+ large granular lymphocyte leukemia. Study overall: The CDR3 'QG' motif was associated with a particular HLA allele among healthy donors. General study points: Higher CD4+ than CD8+ T-LGLL clonality might reflect small sample size. No patients shared main leukemic clonotypes, though around 24% appeared at low frequency elsewhere.

Repertoires were generated with immunoSEQ multiplex PCR, while TCRdb's copy carries only in-frame clones and drops some. The sample yields some 45,000 clones, around 85% seen once. The CDR3 spans 16 residues. Trimming shortened V by 7 bases and J by 5 bases, and 24 bases separated the two germline ends. The germline V gene has CDR1 MNHNY and CDR2 SVGAGI (reference sequence). As to this clone: The antigen remains unidentified.

This clonotype was obtained from a human donor in good health. J is TRBJ2-7 and V is TRBV6-6, with D possibly TRBD2 on 6 matching bases. Material for sequencing was CD4+ T cells from blood buffy coats. The chain's CDR3 is CASTPTGSSGSHEQYF. As DNA, the CDR3 is TGTGCCAGCACCCCTACCGGGAGCTCGGGGTCCCACGAGCAGTACTTC.